The sequence of this TCR beta chain was determined in a study of blood T cell repertoires in COVID-19. Study information: Donors in the United States, Italy and Spain gave samples during acute or convalescent COVID-19.

Produced via immunoSEQ multiplex PCR; TCRdb's table is partial and in-frame only. The repertoire consists of under 350,000 clones, with about 88% occurring once and the leading ten covering 2.6%. The study assigned cohorts using participant-reported clinical history. All recovered Cohort 3 donors got two negative PCRs, got clearance, or saw symptom resolution. This sequence originates from a man in his 60s who had recovered from COVID-19. Material: PBMCs or T cells enriched from blood (not recorded which).

CDR3 sequence (DNA): TGTGCCAGTAGTATCATAGCGGGGGGGAGCACAGATACGCAGTATTTT. It is translated as CASSIIAGGSTDTQYF. The chain employs TRBV19 and TRBJ2-3, with 11 bases identical to TRBD2. V shed 3 bases, J shed 0 bases, and the junction held 2 bases outside the gene matches. Germline V CDR1 and CDR2: LNHDA, SQIVND (reference sequence). This CDR3 comprises 16 residues.